What follows describes a single T cell receptor (beta chain). This CDR3 is built from 14 residues. V trimming: 6 bases; J trimming: 14 bases; junction bases outside the gene matches: 13. CDR1 and CDR2 (germline): MNHEY, SVGAGI. The sample is drawn from a study of blood T cell repertoires in COVID-19. Overall study context: Sources were T cells, B-cell-depleted T cells, or PBMCs; the material itself was cDNA or gDNA.

TCRdb's copy holds only in-frame clones and misses some; the assay was immunoSEQ multiplex PCR. The data show 200,000 to 250,000 clones, around 90% seen once. The sample taken for sequencing was peripheral blood. V is TRBV6-5 and J is TRBJ1-6, with 7 positions matching TRBD1. The receptor was derived from a man under 40 with COVID-19, enrolled during active disease. CDR3 region: CASSPDRPPLALHF. In DNA form, the CDR3 reads TGTGCCAGCAGCCCGGACAGGCCACCGCTTGCCCTCCACTTT.